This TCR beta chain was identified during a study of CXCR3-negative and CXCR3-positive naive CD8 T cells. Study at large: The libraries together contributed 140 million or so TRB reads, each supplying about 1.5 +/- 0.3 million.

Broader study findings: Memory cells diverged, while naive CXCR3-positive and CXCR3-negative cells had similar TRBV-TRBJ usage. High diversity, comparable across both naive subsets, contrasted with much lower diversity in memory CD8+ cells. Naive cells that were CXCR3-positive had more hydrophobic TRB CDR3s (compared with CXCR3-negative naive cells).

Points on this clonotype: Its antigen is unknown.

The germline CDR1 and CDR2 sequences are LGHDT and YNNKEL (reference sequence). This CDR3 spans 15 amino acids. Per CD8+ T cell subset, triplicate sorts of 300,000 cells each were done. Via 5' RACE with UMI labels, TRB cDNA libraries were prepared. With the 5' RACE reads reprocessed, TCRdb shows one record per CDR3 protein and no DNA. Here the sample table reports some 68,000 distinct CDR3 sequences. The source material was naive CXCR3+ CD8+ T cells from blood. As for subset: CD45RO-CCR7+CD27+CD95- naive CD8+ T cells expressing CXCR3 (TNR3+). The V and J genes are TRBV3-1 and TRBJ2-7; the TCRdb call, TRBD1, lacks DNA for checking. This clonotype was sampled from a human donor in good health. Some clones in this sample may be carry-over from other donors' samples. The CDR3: CASRSTGTSWYEQYF.